This passage covers 26 T cell receptor beta chains from one sample sequenced in a study of monozygotic twins with inflammatory bowel disease. TCRdb reprocessed the 5' RACE reads, with one entry per CDR3 protein and no DNA. The sample has approximately 330,000 distinct CDR3 sequences, and its top ten clones hold 2% to 2.5%. Sequenced: blood. These receptors all stem from a human donor with ulcerative colitis or Crohn's disease, or a healthy co-twin of an affected twin (not recorded which).

The chain carries TRBV15 and TRBJ1-1; TCRdb picks TRBD1, but there is no DNA to check that call. CDR3 length equals 15 residues. Germline values: CDR1 LNHNV, CDR2 YYDKDF (reference sequence). The CDR3 protein is CATSRVPGRNTEAFF.

The rearrangement uses TRBV11-2 and TRBJ2-7; TCRdb names TRBD1, which stays unverified in the absence of DNA. CDR3 length: 12 amino acids. The germline V gene encodes CDR1 SGHAT and CDR2 FQNNGV. CDR3 sequence: CASHTTGYEQYF.

The J gene is TRBJ2-1, the V gene TRBV5-1; TCRdb's D gene call, TRBD1, goes unchecked for lack of DNA. This CDR3 region has 14 residues. Per germline, CDR1 SGHRS and CDR2 YFSETQ. The CDR3 loop reads CASSSGQSYNEQFF.

This chain joins TRBV7-9 and TRBJ1-6; TCRdb selects TRBD1, and the lack of DNA leaves this call unchecked. CDR1 and CDR2 from the germline V gene are SEHNR and FQNEAQ (reference sequence). The CDR3 has 17 residues. This CDR3 reads CASSSEPGKAYNSPLHF. The full variable domain, in which reference TRBV7-9 and TRBJ1-6 provide the parts outside the CDR3, is DTGVSQNPRHKITKRGQNVTFRCDPISEHNRLYWYRQTLGQGPEFLTYFQNEAQLEKSRLLSDRFSAERPKGSFSTLEIQRTEQGDSAMYLCASSSEPGKAYNSPLHFGNGTRLTVT.

The chain uses TRBV7-2 and TRBJ2-7; the D call of TRBD2 rests on TCRdb alone, since no DNA is present to check it. Per germline, CDR1 SGHTA and CDR2 FQGNSA. The CDR3 is 16 residues long. CDR3 in amino acids: CASSRTGLAGFYEQYF.

The CDR3: CASSLWSRGSQNIQYF. The V call is TRBV7-2, the J call TRBJ2-4; absent DNA, TCRdb's TRBD1 call cannot be checked. CDR3 size: 16 residues. Germline V gene sequence: CDR1 SGHTA, CDR2 FQGNSA.

The chain combines TRBV5-1 with TRBJ2-1; there is no DNA to check the TCRdb D call of TRBD2. CDR1 and CDR2 (germline): SGHRS, YFSETQ. CDR3 size: 15 residues. The chain's CDR3 is CASSLVRVLDDEQFF. Based on the CDR3 plus reference TRBV5-1 and TRBJ2-1, the full variable domain is KAGVTQTPRYLIKTRGQQVTLSCSPISGHRSVSWYQQTPGQGLQFLFEYFSETQRNKGNFPGRFSGRQFSNSRSEMNVSTLELGDSALYLCASSLVRVLDDEQFFGPGTRLTVL.

This chain uses TRBV6-1 with TRBJ2-1; there is no DNA to check the TCRdb D call of TRBD2. Germline values: CDR1 MNHNS, CDR2 SASEGT. This CDR3 comprises 15 residues. This CDR3 reads CASSEEEGESNEQFF.

The rearrangement uses TRBV6-5 and TRBJ1-5; TCRdb names TRBD1, which stays unverified in the absence of DNA. Per germline, CDR1 MNHEY and CDR2 SVGAGI. The length of the CDR3 is 12 residues. The CDR3 loop reads CATGTENQPQHF.

The chain carries TRBV29-1 and TRBJ2-7; TCRdb names TRBD1, which stays unverified in the absence of DNA. This CDR3 is 11 amino acids long. Germline V CDR1 and CDR2: SQVTM, ANQGSEA. The chain's CDR3 is CSVRDRSEQYF.

V usage is TRBV5-1 and J usage is TRBJ1-1; the D gene TCRdb calls, TRBD1, cannot be checked with no DNA. The CDR3 length is 13 residues. Germline V gene lookup returns CDR1 SGHRS and CDR2 YFSETQ. The CDR3 region is CASSLVGTDEAFF.

This rearrangement joins TRBV28 to TRBJ2-5; the TCRdb D gene call, TRBD1, has no DNA to confirm it. The V gene's germline CDR1 is MDHEN and CDR2 SYDVKM. The CDR3 is made up of 18 amino acids. The CDR3 loop reads CASSFSTGRTGGLKTQYF.

The chain combines TRBV5-1 with TRBJ2-1; the TCRdb D gene call, TRBD2, has no DNA to confirm it. The germline CDR1 and CDR2 sequences are SGHRS and YFSETQ. CDR3 length equals 14 residues. CDR3 residues: CASSFVAGSDEQFF.

The gene calls are TRBV7-9 and TRBJ2-7; TCRdb names TRBD2, which stays unverified in the absence of DNA. Germline loops: CDR1 SEHNR, CDR2 FQNEAQ (reference sequence). This CDR3 spans 15 amino acids. CDR3: CASSPRLAGRYEQYF.

The chain carries TRBV28 and TRBJ2-5; TCRdb gives TRBD1 as the D gene, but with no DNA this cannot be confirmed. Germline V lookup: CDR1 MDHEN, CDR2 SYDVKM. There are 15 residues in the CDR3. The CDR3 sequence: CASSPRTGQRETQYF. Full variable domain (rest looked up from reference TRBV28 and TRBJ2-5): DVKVTQSSRYLVKRTGEKVFLECVQDMDHENMFWYRQDPGLGLRLIYFSYDVKMKEKGDIPEGYSVSREKKERFSLILESASTNQTSMYLCASSPRTGQRETQYFGPGTRLLVL.

The genes are TRBV30 and TRBJ1-1; TCRdb's D gene call, TRBD1, goes unchecked for lack of DNA. The CDR3 loop spans 13 amino acids. The V gene's germline CDR1 is GTSNPN and CDR2 SVGIG (reference sequence). The CDR3 protein is CAWISGAGTEAFF.

J is TRBJ1-1 and V is TRBV5-6. The germline gives CDR1 SGHDT, CDR2 YYEEEE. This CDR3 is 12 amino acids long. The CDR3 sequence: CASSLLTAEAFF.

The chain couples TRBV7-2 to TRBJ1-6; the TRBD1 assignment by TCRdb is unverifiable without DNA. The germline V gene has CDR1 SGHTA and CDR2 FQGNSA. The CDR3 is made up of 12 amino acids. The CDR3 spells CASRDTYSPLHF.

The chain is built from TRBV6-1 and TRBJ2-7; the D gene TCRdb calls, TRBD1, cannot be checked with no DNA. The germline gives CDR1 MNHNS, CDR2 SASEGT. CDR3 length equals 16 residues. The chain's CDR3 is CASRDRGRRVNYEQYF.

The chain combines TRBV6-1 with TRBJ2-5; the TCRdb D gene call, TRBD1, has no DNA to confirm it. Germline V gene sequence: CDR1 MNHNS, CDR2 SASEGT. This CDR3 is 14 amino acids long. The CDR3 spells CASSPAGNQETQYF.

The V and J genes are TRBV6-6 and TRBJ1-3; TCRdb names TRBD1, which stays unverified in the absence of DNA. The CDR3 is made up of 14 amino acids. Looked up from germline, CDR1 is MNHNY and CDR2 is SVGAGI (reference sequence). CDR3 region: CASSRQLTGNTIYF.

The rearrangement links TRBV4-1 to TRBJ2-7; as DNA is missing, the TRBD2 call by TCRdb cannot be tested. CDR3 size: 15 residues. Germline-derived CDR1 and CDR2 are MGHRA and YSYEKL. Here the CDR3 reads CASSQTEGEFYEQYF.

This chain's CDR3 is CASSQEDRIGDEAFF. The V and J genes are TRBV4-1 and TRBJ1-1; no DNA is available, so the TRBD1 call from TCRdb remains unchecked. The CDR3 runs to 15 residues. Germline-derived CDR1 and CDR2 are MGHRA and YSYEKL.

The chain joins TRBV3-1 to TRBJ2-3; the TCRdb call, TRBD2, lacks DNA for checking. Germline V gene lookup returns CDR1 LGHDT and CDR2 YNNKEL (reference sequence). CDR3 size: 15 residues. This CDR3 is CASSQARVLTDTQYF.

The chain carries TRBV6-6 and TRBJ2-3. The length of the CDR3 is 13 residues. Germline V gene data show CDR1 as MNHNY and CDR2 as SVGAGI (reference sequence). The CDR3 sequence is CASSYRGTDTQYF.

The rearrangement links TRBV2 to TRBJ2-7; as DNA is missing, the TRBD1 call by TCRdb cannot be tested. The CDR3 length is 14 residues. Germline values: CDR1 SNHLY, CDR2 FYNNEI. The CDR3 loop reads CATSVGNRAAEQYF.